Sequencing of this T cell receptor beta chain was carried out in a study of blood T cell repertoires in COVID-19. Here immunoSEQ multiplex PCR was the method, and the copy in TCRdb shows in-frame clones only, minus some. The data contain roughly 300,000 clones, about 90% of them seen just once; the ten biggest clones take up 1%. Trimming at V came to 4 bases and at J to 0 bases, leaving 11 bases not matched to a gene. This CDR3 comprises 17 residues. The germline V gene has CDR1 MNHNS and CDR2 SASEGT. This TCR came from a woman between 25 and 40 years old who had recovered from COVID-19. The V and J genes are TRBV6-1 and TRBJ1-1; 7 bases map to TRBD1. Specimen: PBMCs or T cells enriched from blood (not recorded which). The CDR3 nucleotides are TGTGCCAGCAGTGCCAGGGGGATTTCCCTCATGAACACTGAAGCTTTCTTT. This translates into CASSARGISLMNTEAFF.